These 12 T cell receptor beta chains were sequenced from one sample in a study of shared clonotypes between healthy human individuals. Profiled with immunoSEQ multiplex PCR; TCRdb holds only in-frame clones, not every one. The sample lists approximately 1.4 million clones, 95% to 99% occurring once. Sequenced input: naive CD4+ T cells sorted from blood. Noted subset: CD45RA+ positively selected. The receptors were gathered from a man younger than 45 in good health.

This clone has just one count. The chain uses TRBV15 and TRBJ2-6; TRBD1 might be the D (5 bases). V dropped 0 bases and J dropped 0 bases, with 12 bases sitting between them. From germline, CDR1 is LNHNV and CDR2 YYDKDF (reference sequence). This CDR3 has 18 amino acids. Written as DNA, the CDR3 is TGTGCCACCAGCAGAGAGTTCGCAGGGATCTCTGGGGCCAACGTCCTGACTTTC. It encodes CATSREFAGISGANVLTF.

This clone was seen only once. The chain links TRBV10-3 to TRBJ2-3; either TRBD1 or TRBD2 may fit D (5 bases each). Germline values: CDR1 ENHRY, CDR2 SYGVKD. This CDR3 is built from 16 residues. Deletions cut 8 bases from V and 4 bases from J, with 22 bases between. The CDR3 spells CAIAGFGSPGADTQYF. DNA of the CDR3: TGTGCCATCGCAGGGTTTGGTAGCCCCGGGGCAGATACGCAGTATTTT.

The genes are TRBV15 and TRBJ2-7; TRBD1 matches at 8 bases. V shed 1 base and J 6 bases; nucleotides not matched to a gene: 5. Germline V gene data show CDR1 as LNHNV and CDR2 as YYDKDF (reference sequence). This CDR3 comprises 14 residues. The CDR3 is CATSRGRGRSEQYF. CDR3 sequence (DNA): TGTGCCACCAGCAGAGGCAGGGGGCGAAGCGAGCAGTACTTC.

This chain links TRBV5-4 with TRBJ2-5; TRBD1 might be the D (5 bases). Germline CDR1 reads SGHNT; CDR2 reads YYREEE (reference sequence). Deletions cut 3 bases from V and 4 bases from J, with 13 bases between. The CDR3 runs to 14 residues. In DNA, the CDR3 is TGTGCCAGCAGCTCTTGGTCAAGGGGAGAGACCCAGTACTTC. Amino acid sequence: CASSSWSRGETQYF.

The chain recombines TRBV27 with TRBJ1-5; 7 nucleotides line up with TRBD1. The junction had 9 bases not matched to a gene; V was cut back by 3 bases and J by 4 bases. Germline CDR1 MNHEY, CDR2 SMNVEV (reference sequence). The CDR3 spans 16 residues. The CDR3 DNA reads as TGTGCCAGCAGTTTGTTTTCCAGGGGGGATAATCAGCCCCAGCATTTT. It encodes CASSLFSRGDNQPQHF.

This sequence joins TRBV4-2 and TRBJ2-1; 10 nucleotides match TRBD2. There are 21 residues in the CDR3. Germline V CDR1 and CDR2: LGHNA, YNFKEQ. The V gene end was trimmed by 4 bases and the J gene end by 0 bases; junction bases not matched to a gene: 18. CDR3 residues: CASSPALLAGTSKSSYNEQFF. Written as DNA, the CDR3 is TGTGCCAGCAGCCCCGCTCTACTAGCGGGAACCTCAAAGAGCTCCTACAATGAGCAGTTCTTC.

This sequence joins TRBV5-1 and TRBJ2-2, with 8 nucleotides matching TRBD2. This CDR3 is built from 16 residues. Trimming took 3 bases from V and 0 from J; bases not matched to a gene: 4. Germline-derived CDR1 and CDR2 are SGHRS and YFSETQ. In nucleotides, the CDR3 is TGCGCCAGCAGCTGGACAGCGGGAGCGAACACCGGGGAGCTGTTTTTT. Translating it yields CASSWTAGANTGELFF.

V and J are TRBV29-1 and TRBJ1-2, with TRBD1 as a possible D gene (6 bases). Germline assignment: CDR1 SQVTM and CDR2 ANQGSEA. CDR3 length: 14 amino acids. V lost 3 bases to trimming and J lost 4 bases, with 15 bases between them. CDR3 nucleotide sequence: TGCAGCGTTGACGGCGGGGGCGCCGGCTATGGCTACACCTTC. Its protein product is CSVDGGGAGYGYTF.

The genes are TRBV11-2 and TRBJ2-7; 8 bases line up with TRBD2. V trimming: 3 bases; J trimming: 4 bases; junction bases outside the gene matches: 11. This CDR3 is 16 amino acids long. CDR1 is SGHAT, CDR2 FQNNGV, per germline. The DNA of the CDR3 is TGTGCCAGCAGCTTTTTGCCCACTAGCGGACAATACGAGCAGTACTTC. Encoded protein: CASSFLPTSGQYEQYF.

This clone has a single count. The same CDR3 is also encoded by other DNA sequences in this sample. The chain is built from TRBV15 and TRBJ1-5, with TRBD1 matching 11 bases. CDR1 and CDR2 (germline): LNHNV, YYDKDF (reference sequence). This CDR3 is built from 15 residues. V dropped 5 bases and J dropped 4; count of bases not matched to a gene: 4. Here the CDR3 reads CATSPRDRGNQPQHF. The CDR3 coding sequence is TGTGCCACCAGCCCTAGGGACAGGGGGAATCAGCCCCAGCATTTT.

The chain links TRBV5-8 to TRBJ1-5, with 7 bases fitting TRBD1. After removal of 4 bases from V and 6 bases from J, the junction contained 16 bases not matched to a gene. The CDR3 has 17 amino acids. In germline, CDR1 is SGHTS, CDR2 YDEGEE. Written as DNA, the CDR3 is TGTGCCAGCAGCGCCCACTCAACACAGGGGATGGTTCAGCCCCAGCATTTT. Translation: CASSAHSTQGMVQPQHF.

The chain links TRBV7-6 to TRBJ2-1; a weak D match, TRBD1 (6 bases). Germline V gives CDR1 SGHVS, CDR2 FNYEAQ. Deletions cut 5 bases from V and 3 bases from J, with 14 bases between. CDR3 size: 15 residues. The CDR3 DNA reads TGTGCCAGCAGCGCCGGACAGACCAACTACAATGAGCAGTTCTTC. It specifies CASSAGQTNYNEQFF.